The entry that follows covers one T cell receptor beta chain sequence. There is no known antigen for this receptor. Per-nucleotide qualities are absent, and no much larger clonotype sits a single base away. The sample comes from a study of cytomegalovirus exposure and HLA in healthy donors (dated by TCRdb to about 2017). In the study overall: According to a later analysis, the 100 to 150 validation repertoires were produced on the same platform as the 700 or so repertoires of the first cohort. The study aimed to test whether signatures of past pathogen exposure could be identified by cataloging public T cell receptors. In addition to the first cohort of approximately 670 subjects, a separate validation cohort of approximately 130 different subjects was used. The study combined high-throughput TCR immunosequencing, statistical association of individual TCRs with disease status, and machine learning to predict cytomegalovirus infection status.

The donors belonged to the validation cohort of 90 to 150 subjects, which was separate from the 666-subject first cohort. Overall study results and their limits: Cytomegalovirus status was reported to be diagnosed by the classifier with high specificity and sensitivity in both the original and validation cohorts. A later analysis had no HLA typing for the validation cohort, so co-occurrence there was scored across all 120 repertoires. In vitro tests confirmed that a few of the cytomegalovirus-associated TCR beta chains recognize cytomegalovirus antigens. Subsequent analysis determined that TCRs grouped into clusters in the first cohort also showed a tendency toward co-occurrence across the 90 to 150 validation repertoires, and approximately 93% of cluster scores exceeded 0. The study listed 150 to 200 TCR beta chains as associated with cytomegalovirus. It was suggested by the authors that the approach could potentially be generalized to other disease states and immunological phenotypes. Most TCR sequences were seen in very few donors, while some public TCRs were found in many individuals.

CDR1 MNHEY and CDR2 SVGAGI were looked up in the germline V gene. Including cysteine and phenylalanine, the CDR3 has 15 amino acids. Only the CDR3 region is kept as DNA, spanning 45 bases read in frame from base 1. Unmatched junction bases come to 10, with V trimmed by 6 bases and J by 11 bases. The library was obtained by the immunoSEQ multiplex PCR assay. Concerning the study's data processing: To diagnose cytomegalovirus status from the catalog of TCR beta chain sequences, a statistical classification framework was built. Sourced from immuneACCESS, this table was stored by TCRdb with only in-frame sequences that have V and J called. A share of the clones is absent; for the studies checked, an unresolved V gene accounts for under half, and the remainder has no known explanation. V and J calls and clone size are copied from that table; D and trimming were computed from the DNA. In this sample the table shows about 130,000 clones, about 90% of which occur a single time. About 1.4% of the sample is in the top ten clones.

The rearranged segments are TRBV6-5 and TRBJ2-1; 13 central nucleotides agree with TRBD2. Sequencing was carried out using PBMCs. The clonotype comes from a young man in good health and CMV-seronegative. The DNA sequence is TGTGCCAGCAGCGTGAGGACTAGCGGGAGTAGGAAGCAGTTCTTC. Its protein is CASSVRTSGSRKQFF.